These 27 T cell receptor beta chains came from one sample sequenced in a study of T cell repertoires in cytomegalovirus infection. Antigens of these TCRs are unknown. Each CDR3 protein is one row after TCRdb ran MiXCR on the reads. The sample records approximately 990,000 distinct CDR3 sequences, under 40% being singletons. Material: cultured CD8+ T cells from PBMCs, obtained from culture after CMV antigen stimulation. Receptors were obtained from a human donor in good health (CMV status not recorded). Some clones in this sample may be carry-over from other donors' samples.

V gene TRBV6-6 combines with J gene TRBJ1-5; D may be TRBD1 (5 bases). With 10 bases removed from V and 4 bases from J, the gap between germline ends came to 20 bases. CDR1 MNHNY and CDR2 SVGAGI come from the germline V gene (reference sequence). The CDR3 spans 15 residues. CDR3 protein: CATAPGQNPNQPQHF. Here the CDR3 DNA reads TGTGCCACCGCCCCGGGGCAGAACCCTAATCAGCCCCAGCATTTT.

In this sample, this clonotype turned up a few times. This chain links TRBV27 with TRBJ2-2; D uncertain. Trimming cost V 4 bases and J 1 base, with 10 bases left between them. This CDR3 contains 15 residues. Germline CDR1 reads MNHEY; CDR2 reads SMNVEV (reference sequence). CDR3 sequence reads: CASSSPSVNTGELFF. In DNA form, the CDR3 reads TGTGCCAGCAGTTCCCCCTCCGTGAACACCGGGGAGCTGTTTTTT.

This chain links TRBV20-1 with TRBJ1-1; a weak D match, TRBD1 (6 bases). CDR3 length: 17 amino acids. From germline, CDR1 is DFQATT and CDR2 SNEGSKA (reference sequence). V lost 0 bases and J lost 4, with 21 bases in between. This CDR3 reads CSARDRTSGGPGTEAFF. The CDR3 DNA sequence: TGCAGTGCTAGAGATCGTACGAGCGGGGGGCCGGGCACTGAAGCTTTCTTT.

The count of this clonotype is one. This likely reflects a read error, since a far larger clone is one base away. The chain carries TRBV27 and TRBJ1-5, with 7 bases fitting TRBD1. The CDR3 loop spans 13 amino acids. Looked up from germline, CDR1 is MNHEY and CDR2 is SMNVEV (reference sequence). CDR3 amino acids: CAGSPTGNQPQHF. In DNA, the CDR3 is TGTGCCGGCAGTCCGACAGGGAATCAGCCCCAGCATTTT.

The rearrangement links TRBV6-2 or TRBV6-3 to TRBJ2-2; 10 nucleotides agree with TRBD1. The CDR3 sequence is 15 residues long. With V trimmed by 5 bases and J by 5 bases, 5 bases remained unmatched. From germline, CDR1 is MNHEY and CDR2 SVGEGT. The chain's CDR3 is CASSRQGAITGELFF. The CDR3 nucleotides read TGTGCCAGCAGTCGACAGGGGGCGATAACCGGGGAGCTGTTTTTT.

The chain is built from TRBV2 and TRBJ1-5; D not resolved. Germline loops: CDR1 SNHLY, CDR2 FYNNEI. CDR3 length equals 15 residues. Trimming cost V 3 bases and J 0 bases, with 9 bases left between them. CDR3 sequence reads: CASSDQPYSNQPQHF. The CDR3 coding sequence is TGTGCCAGCAGTGACCAGCCGTATAGCAATCAGCCCCAGCATTTT.

Remarks on this clonotype: One end of the junction fails to match germline, which may point to a read error. The chain recombines TRBV4-1 with TRBJ2-1, with 11 bases matching TRBD2. The CDR3 contains 15 residues. CDR1 and CDR2 from the germline V gene are MGHRA and YSYEKL. The CDR3 sequence: CASSVGLAVLEEQLF. DNA for the CDR3: TGCGCCAGCAGCGTGGGACTAGCGGTCCTTGAGGAGCAGCTCTTC.

Comments on this clonotype: A read error may produce the germline difference seen at one junction end. The rearrangement links TRBV12-3 or TRBV12-4 to TRBJ1-2; D is unresolved. There are 11 residues in the CDR3. The CDR3 DNA sequence: TGTGTCAGCATCGGACCCGCTGGCTACACCTTC. This gives the protein CVSIGPAGYTF.

The rearrangement joins TRBV7-2 to TRBJ1-1, with 7 nucleotides matching TRBD1. The germline gives CDR1 SGHTA, CDR2 FQGNSA. V gave up 1 base and J gave up 7 bases; unmatched junction bases: 18. The CDR3 runs 18 residues. In nucleotides, the CDR3 is TGTGCCAGCAGCTTAGGAGTCCATATCAATGGGACAGAAGGTGAAGCTTTCTTT. Protein product: CASSLGVHINGTEGEAFF.

This clonotype was found a few times. The J gene is TRBJ1-2, the V gene TRBV12-3 or TRBV12-4, with D unclear. V was pared by 4 bases and J by 3 bases, with 15 bases between. This CDR3 spans 15 amino acids. In DNA, the CDR3 is TGTGCCAGCAGTTCCTCGGTCGAAATGGACTATGGCTACACCTTC. Its translation: CASSSSVEMDYGYTF.

This chain links TRBV27 with TRBJ2-7; D ambiguous. Germline loops: CDR1 MNHEY, CDR2 SMNVEV (reference sequence). This CDR3 has 14 amino acids. The V and J ends lost 0 bases and 3 bases respectively, with 9 bases between them. As DNA, the CDR3 is TGTGCCAGCAGTTTATCTCCGGACGGCTACGAGCAGTACGTC. It translates to CASSLSPDGYEQYV.

This chain uses TRBV7-9 with TRBJ2-1; 10 bases line up with TRBD1. V lost 4 bases to trimming and J lost 4 bases; unmatched junction nucleotides: 4. Germline values: CDR1 SEHNR, CDR2 FQNEAQ (reference sequence). This CDR3 has 15 residues. CDR3 residues: CASSSGQGWYNEQFF. In nucleotides, the CDR3 is TGTGCCAGCAGCTCGGGACAGGGGTGGTACAATGAGCAGTTCTTC. The full variable domain, with the rest looked up from reference TRBV7-9 and TRBJ2-1, is DTGVSQNPRHKITKRGQNVTFRCDPISEHNRLYWYRQTLGQGPEFLTYFQNEAQLEKSRLLSDRFSAERPKGSFSTLEIQRTEQGDSAMYLCASSSGQGWYNEQFFGPGTRLTVL.

The rearrangement uses TRBV7-3 and TRBJ2-1, with 11 bases lining up with TRBD1. The trim removed 5 bases at V and 6 bases at J, leaving 9 bases unmatched. The CDR3 runs to 16 residues. Per germline, CDR1 SGHTA and CDR2 FQGTGA. The CDR3 DNA reads as TGTGCCAGCAGCCCCCCACGGACAGGGGGCGTCAATGAGCAGTTCTTC. Translation: CASSPPRTGGVNEQFF.

This clonotype has ten or more counts. Written as DNA, the CDR3 is TGTGCCAGCAGTCCAAGGGGGCTCTACGAGCAGTACGTC. Its translation is CASSPRGLYEQYV. The chain is built from TRBV28 and TRBJ2-7, with 7 bases fitting TRBD1. Unmatched junction bases numbered 4, after V lost 5 bases and J lost 3 bases. This CDR3 is built from 13 residues. Germline values: CDR1 MDHEN, CDR2 SYDVKM.

This clonotype came up a few times. The chain is built from TRBV25-1 and TRBJ1-1, with D possibly matching TRBD1 (5 bases). The CDR3 has 14 amino acids. Germline V gene lookup returns CDR1 MGHDK and CDR2 SYGVNS. V dropped 3 bases and J dropped 2 bases, with 10 bases sitting between them. CDR3 sequence: CASSEGTANTEAFF. In DNA, the CDR3 is TGTGCCAGCAGTGAGGGGACGGCAAACACTGAAGCTTTCTTT.

Worth noting for this clonotype: It may be a read error: a sequence one base away is much more abundant. The chain employs TRBV7-6 and TRBJ2-5; tentatively, D is TRBD2 (7 bases). Germline V CDR1 and CDR2: SGHVS, FNYEAQ. V was pared by 4 bases and J by 1 base, with 10 bases between. The CDR3 spans 14 residues. CDR3 sequence: CASSWGGPQETQYF. DNA of the CDR3: TGTGCCAGCAGCTGGGGGGGGCCCCAAGAGACCCAGTACTTC. Complete variable domain (other parts from reference TRBV7-6 and TRBJ2-5): GAGVSQSPRYKVTKRGQDVALRCDPISGHVSLYWYRQALGQGPEFLTYFNYEAQQDKSGLPNDRFSAERPEGSISTLTIQRTEQRDSAMYRCASSWGGPQETQYFGPGTRLLVL.

In its sample, this clonotype was seen a few times. The chain links TRBV9 to TRBJ1-1; D gene unclear. V lost 3 bases and J 1 base, leaving 7 bases between the germline ends. The germline V gene encodes CDR1 SGDLS and CDR2 YYNGEE. The CDR3 loop spans 13 amino acids. The CDR3 coding sequence is TGTGCCAGCAGCGACAGACCGAACACTGAAGCTTTCTTT. Its protein product is CASSDRPNTEAFF.

This chain connects TRBV6-2 or TRBV6-3 to TRBJ2-7, with 7 bases that match TRBD2. With 0 bases clipped from V and 3 bases from J, the junction kept 5 bases outside the gene matches. The germline V gene has CDR1 MNHEY and CDR2 SVGEGT. The CDR3 is made up of 15 amino acids. The CDR3 here is CASSYSKAGDYEQYV. CDR3 nucleotides: TGTGCCAGCAGTTACTCGAAGGCGGGGGACTACGAGCAGTACGTC.

This clonotype was seen more than once but under ten times. The chain has TRBV7-9 and TRBJ1-2, with no clear D. Trimming took off 7 bases at V and 14 bases at J, with 8 bases between the two ends. The germline V gene encodes CDR1 SEHNR and CDR2 FQNEAQ (reference sequence). The CDR3 totals 8 residues. The CDR3 bases are TGTGCCAGCACCCAAGTGACCTTC. Translated, it gives CASTQVTF.

This clonotype has a handful of counts. The chain is built from TRBV9 and TRBJ1-2; TRBD1 matches at 10 bases. Germline V gene data show CDR1 as SGDLS and CDR2 as YYNGEE. The CDR3 sequence is 14 residues long. Unmatched junction bases numbered 3, after V lost 5 bases and J lost 2 bases. The CDR3 sequence: CASRETGGNYGYTF. CDR3 DNA: TGTGCCAGCAGGGAGACAGGGGGCAACTATGGCTACACCTTC.

The chain joins TRBV6-5 to TRBJ1-2, with no clear D. Trimming removed 10 bases at V and 3 bases at J, with 12 bases between. Germline CDR1 is MNHEY and CDR2 is SVGAGI. The CDR3 spans 12 residues. CDR3 residues: CATITGYYGYTF. Written as DNA, the CDR3 is TGTGCCACCATAACGGGGTACTATGGCTACACCTTC.

As for this clonotype: One end of the junction does not line up with germline, which may come from a read error. This CDR3 reads CASSSTSGGEQYF. DNA of the CDR3: TGTGCTAGCAGCTCTACTAGCGGGGGAGAGCAGTACTTC. V and J are TRBV7-7 and TRBJ2-7; TRBD2 aligns across 11 bases. Germline CDR1 and CDR2: SSHAT and FNYEAQ (reference sequence). The CDR3 is made up of 13 amino acids. The full variable domain, its missing parts supplied by reference TRBV7-7 and TRBJ2-7, is GAGVSQSPRYKVTKRGQDVTLRCDPISSHATLYWYQQALGQGPEFLTYFNYEAQPDKSGLPSDRFSAERPEGSISTLTIQRTEQRDSAMYRCASSSTSGGEQYFGPGTRLTVT.

About this clonotype: The junction departs from the called germline gene at one end, perhaps through a read error. J is TRBJ2-5 and V is TRBV11-3; D might be TRBD1 (6 bases). Germline CDR1 SGHNT, CDR2 YENEEA. CDR3 size: 14 residues. CDR3 in amino acids: CASSSSGVQETLYF. CDR3 coding DNA: TGTGCCAGCAGCTCGTCAGGGGTACAAGAGACCCTGTACTTC. The variable domain in full, with the rest retrieved from reference TRBV11-3 and TRBJ2-5, is EAGVVQSPRYKIIEKKQPVAFWCNPISGHNTLYWYLQNLGQGPELLIRYENEEAVDDSQLPKDRFSAERLKGVDSTLKIQPAELGDSAVYLCASSSSGVQETLYFGPGTRLLVL.

This chain links TRBV19 with TRBJ2-7; 13 positions agree with TRBD2. This CDR3 has 16 residues. V lost 4 bases and J lost 2; bases outside the gene matches: 5. Germline loops: CDR1 LNHDA, CDR2 SQIVND (reference sequence). As DNA, the CDR3 is TGTGCCAGTAGTACCGGGGGACTAGCGGGAACCTACGAGCAGTACTTC. It specifies CASSTGGLAGTYEQYF.

This clonotype was seen a few times. V is TRBV20-1 and J is TRBJ2-5; 12 bases line up with TRBD2. This CDR3 has 19 amino acids. Germline V gene sequence: CDR1 DFQATT, CDR2 SNEGSKA (reference sequence). J lost 0 bases, V lost 0 bases, and 11 bases had no gene match. CDR3 loop: CSARDVKSSGGADQETQYF. The CDR3 DNA is TGCAGTGCTAGAGATGTGAAGTCTAGCGGGGGGGCCGACCAAGAGACCCAGTACTTC.

This sequence joins TRBV4-1 and TRBJ2-3; tentatively, D is TRBD2 (5 bases). The V gene lost 4 bases and the J gene lost 5 bases, with 19 bases spanning the gap. The CDR3 contains 16 residues. Germline lookup yields CDR1 MGHRA and CDR2 YSYEKL. CDR3 amino acids: CASSPSNPQAGDTQYF. The CDR3 nucleotides are TGCGCCAGCAGCCCCTCGAACCCCCAGGCGGGAGATACGCAGTATTTT.

This clonotype was picked up many times. The chain combines TRBV7-2 with TRBJ2-3; 8 bases align to TRBD2. CDR3 length: 17 amino acids. Trimming removed 5 bases from V and 0 bases from J; junction bases left unmatched: 10. Per germline, CDR1 SGHTA and CDR2 FQGNSA. The CDR3 DNA sequence: TGTGCCAGCAGCATAGGCCGGGGGGGCGCTAGCACAGATACGCAGTATTTT. Translated, it gives CASSIGRGGASTDTQYF.